This T cell receptor (beta chain) stems from a study of T cells in narcolepsy. Here immunoSEQ multiplex PCR was the method, and the copy in TCRdb shows in-frame clones only, minus some. The table has tens of thousands of clones, 82% seen once. The TCR comes from a human donor with narcolepsy. The sequenced material came from CD45RA- memory CD4+ T cells from PBMCs.

The CDR3 bases are TGTGCCAGCAGTTTAATTCAAACAGCCTCCTATGGCTACACCTTC. It codes for CASSLIQTASYGYTF. V gene TRBV7-8 combines with J gene TRBJ1-2, with D unresolved. Germline V CDR1 and CDR2: SGHVS, FQNEAQ. V lost 6 bases to trimming and J lost 4 bases, with 18 bases between them. The CDR3 totals 15 residues.